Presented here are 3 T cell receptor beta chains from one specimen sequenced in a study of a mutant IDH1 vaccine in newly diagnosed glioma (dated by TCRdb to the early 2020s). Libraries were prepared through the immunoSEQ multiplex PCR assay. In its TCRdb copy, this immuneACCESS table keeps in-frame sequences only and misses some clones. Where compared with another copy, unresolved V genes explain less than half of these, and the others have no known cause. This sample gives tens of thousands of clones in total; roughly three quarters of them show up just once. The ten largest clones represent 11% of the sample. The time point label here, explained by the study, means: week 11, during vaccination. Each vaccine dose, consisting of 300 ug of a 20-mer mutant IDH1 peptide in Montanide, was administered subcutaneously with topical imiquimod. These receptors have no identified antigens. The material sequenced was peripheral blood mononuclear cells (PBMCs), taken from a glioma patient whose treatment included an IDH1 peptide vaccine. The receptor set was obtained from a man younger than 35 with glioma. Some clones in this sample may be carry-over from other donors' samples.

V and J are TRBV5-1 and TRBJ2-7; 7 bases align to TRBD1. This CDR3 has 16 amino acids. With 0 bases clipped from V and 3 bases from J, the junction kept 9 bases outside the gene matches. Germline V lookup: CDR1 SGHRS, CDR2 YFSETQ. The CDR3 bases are TGCGCCAGCAGCTTGGGGACAGGCCGCGTCAACTACGAGCAGTACTTC. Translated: CASSLGTGRVNYEQYF.

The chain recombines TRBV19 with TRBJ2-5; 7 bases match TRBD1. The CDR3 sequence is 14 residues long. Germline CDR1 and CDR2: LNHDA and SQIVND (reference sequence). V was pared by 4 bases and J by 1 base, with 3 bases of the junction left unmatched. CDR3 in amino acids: CASSRGDSQETQYF. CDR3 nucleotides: TGTGCCAGTAGTAGAGGGGACAGCCAAGAGACCCAGTACTTC. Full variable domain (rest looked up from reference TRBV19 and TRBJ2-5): DGGITQSPKYLFRKEGQNVTLSCEQNLNHDAMYWYRQDPGQGLRLIYYSQIVNDFQKGDIAEGYSVSREKKESFPLTVTSAQKNPTAFYLCASSRGDSQETQYFGPGTRLLVL.

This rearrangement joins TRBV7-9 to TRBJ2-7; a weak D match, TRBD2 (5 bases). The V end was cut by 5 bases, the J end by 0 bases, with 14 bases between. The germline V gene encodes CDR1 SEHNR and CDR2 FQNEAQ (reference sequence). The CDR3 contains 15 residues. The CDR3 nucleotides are TGTGCCAGCAGCCCGATTCAACTAGTCTCCTACGAGCAGTACTTC. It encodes CASSPIQLVSYEQYF.